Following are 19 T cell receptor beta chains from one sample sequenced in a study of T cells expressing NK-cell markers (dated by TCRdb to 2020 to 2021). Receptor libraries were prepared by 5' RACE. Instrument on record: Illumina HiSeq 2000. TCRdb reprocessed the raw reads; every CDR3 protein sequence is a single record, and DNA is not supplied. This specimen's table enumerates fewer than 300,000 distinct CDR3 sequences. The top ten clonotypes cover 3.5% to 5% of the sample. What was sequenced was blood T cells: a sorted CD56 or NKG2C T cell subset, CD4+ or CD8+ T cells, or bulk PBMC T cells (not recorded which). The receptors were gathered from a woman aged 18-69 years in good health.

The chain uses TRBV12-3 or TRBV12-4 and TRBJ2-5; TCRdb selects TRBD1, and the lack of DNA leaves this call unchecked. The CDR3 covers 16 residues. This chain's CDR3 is CASRRPGQGASETQYF.

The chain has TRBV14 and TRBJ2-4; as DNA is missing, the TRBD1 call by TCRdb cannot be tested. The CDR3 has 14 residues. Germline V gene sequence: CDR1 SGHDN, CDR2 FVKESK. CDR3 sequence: CASSQAGPKNIQYF.

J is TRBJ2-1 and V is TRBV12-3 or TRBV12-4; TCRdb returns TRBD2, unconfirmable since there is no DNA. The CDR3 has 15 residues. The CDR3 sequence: CASSRLAGGYGEQFF.

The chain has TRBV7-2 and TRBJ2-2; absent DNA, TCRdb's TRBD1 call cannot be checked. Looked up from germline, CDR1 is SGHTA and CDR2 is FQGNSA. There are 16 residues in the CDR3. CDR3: CASSSGQVANTGELFF.

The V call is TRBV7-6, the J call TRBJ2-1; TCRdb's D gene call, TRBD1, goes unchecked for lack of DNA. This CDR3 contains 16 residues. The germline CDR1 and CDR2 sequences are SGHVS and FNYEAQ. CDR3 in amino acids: CASSLVSGVVNNEQFF.

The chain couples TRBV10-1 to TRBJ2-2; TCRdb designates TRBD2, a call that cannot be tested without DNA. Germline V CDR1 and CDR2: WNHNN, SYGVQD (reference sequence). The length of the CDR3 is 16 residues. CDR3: CASSGGPPTNTGELFF.

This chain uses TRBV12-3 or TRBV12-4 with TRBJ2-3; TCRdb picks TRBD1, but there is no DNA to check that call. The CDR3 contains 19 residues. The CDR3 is CASRHRIPTRGPSTDTQYF.

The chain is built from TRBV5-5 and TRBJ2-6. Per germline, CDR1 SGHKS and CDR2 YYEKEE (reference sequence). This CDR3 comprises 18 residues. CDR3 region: CASSLSVGIGPGANVLTF.

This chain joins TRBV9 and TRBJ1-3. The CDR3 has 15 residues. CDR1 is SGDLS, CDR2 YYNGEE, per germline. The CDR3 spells CASSPQEDPRNTIYF.

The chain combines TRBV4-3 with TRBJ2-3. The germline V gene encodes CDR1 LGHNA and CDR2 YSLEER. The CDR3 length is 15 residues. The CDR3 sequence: CASSQEQSHTDTQYF.

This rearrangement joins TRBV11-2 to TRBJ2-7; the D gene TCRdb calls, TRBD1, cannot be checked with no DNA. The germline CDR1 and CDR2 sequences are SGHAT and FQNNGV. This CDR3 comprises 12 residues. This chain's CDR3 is CASSWTGVEQYF.

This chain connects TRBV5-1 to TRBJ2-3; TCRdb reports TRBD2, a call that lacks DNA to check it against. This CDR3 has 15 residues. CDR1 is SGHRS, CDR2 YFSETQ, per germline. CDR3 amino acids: CASSLLLGGQETQYF.

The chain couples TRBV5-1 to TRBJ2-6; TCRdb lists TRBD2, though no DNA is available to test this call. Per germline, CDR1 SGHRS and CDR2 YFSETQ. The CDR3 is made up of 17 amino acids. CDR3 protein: CASSLGSAGAGANVLTF. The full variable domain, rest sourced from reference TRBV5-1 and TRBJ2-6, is KAGVTQTPRYLIKTRGQQVTLSCSPISGHRSVSWYQQTPGQGLQFLFEYFSETQRNKGNFPGRFSGRQFSNSRSEMNVSTLELGDSALYLCASSLGSAGAGANVLTFGAGSRLTVL.

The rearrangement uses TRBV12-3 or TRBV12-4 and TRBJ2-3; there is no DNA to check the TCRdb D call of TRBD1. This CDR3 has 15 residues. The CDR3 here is CASSLETGGADTQYF.

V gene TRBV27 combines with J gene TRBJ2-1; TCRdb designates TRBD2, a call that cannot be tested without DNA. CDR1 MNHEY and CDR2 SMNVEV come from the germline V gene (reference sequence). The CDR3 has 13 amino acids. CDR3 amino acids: CASRRASGRAEFF.

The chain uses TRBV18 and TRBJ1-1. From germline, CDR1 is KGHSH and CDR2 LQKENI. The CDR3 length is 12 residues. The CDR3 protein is CASSDLNTEAFF.

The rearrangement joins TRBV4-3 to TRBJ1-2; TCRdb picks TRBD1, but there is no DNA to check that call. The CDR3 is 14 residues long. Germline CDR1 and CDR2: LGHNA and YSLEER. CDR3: CASSQGSGSYGYTF.

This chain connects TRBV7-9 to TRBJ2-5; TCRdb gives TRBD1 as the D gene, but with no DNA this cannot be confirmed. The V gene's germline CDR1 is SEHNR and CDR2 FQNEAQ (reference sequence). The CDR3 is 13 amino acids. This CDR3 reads CASSPLAKETQYF.

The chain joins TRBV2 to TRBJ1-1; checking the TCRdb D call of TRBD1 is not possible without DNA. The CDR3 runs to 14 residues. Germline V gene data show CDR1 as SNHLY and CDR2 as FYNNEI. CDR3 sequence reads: CASRGVRGNTEAFF.